The entry that follows covers one TCR beta chain sequence. Trimming pared 10 bases from V and 2 bases from J, leaving 19 bases between. CDR3 size: 15 residues. From germline, CDR1 is LNHDA and CDR2 SQIVND (reference sequence). Profiling relied on immunoSEQ multiplex PCR, and the TCRdb table lists in-frame clones only, not all of them. The table has tens of thousands of clones, roughly 92% seen once. The sample is drawn from a study of T cell changes during pregnancy in multiple sclerosis. The receptor comes from a female donor with multiple sclerosis, enrolled in a pregnancy study. The material was peripheral blood, obtained after pregnancy. The chain carries TRBV19 and TRBJ2-3, with D possibly matching TRBD2 (6 bases). The CDR3 coding sequence is TGTGCCACCCAGGAAAAGCGGGCGGCCACAGATACGCAGTATTTT. Translated: CATQEKRAATDTQYF.